The next 6 T cell receptor beta chains were all read from a single sample in a study of T cell repertoires in cytomegalovirus infection. TCRdb called the reads again in MiXCR, with one record for every CDR3 protein. The table includes around 450,000 distinct CDR3 sequences, approximately 32% detected once. Sequenced material: PBMCs. These receptors all stem from a human donor in good health (CMV status not recorded). Some clones in this sample may be carry-over from other donors' samples.

This sequence joins TRBV24-1 and TRBJ2-3, with 8 bases lining up with TRBD2. The trim removed 5 bases at V and 1 base at J, leaving 7 bases unmatched. Per the germline V gene, CDR1 is KGHDR and CDR2 is SFDVKD. This CDR3 is built from 16 residues. The chain's CDR3 is CATSGFSSGGTDTQYF. The CDR3, as DNA: TGTGCCACCAGTGGATTCAGTAGCGGGGGCACAGATACGCAGTATTTT.

This clonotype was observed a few times. The chain has TRBV7-6 and TRBJ2-5; D not resolved. The germline gives CDR1 SGHVS, CDR2 FNYEAQ. V was pared by 7 bases and J by 5 bases, with 20 bases between. This CDR3 comprises 15 residues. The CDR3 bases are TGTGCCAGCAAAGTTACCCCTAGAGACGGGGAGACCCAGTACTTC. Translation: CASKVTPRDGETQYF.

This chain uses TRBV12-3 or TRBV12-4 with TRBJ2-2; no definite D call. The CDR3 runs 15 residues. V was trimmed by 3 bases and J by 6 bases, leaving 14 bases between them. The CDR3 protein is CASSLWLAKAGELFF. CDR3 nucleotides: TGTGCCAGCAGTTTGTGGCTGGCGAAGGCCGGGGAGCTGTTTTTT.

The chain is built from TRBV11-2 and TRBJ2-7; tentatively, D is TRBD2 (6 bases). The CDR3 is 13 residues long. With 5 bases removed from V and 2 bases from J, the gap between germline ends came to 10 bases. Germline assignment: CDR1 SGHAT and CDR2 FQNNGV. CDR3 nucleotide sequence: TGTGCCAGCAGCCTAGCGCCTACCTACGAGCAGTACTTC. Its translation: CASSLAPTYEQYF.

The genes are TRBV6-6 and TRBJ1-2, with 8 positions matching TRBD1. The trim removed 0 bases at V and 3 bases at J, leaving 9 bases unmatched. The CDR3 is made up of 17 amino acids. CDR1 and CDR2 (germline): MNHNY, SVGAGI (reference sequence). The CDR3 reads CASSYSRTGKWDYGYTF. The CDR3 DNA is TGTGCCAGCAGTTACTCGAGGACAGGGAAATGGGACTATGGCTACACCTTC.

The V call is TRBV11-2, the J call TRBJ2-1, with 9 bases matching TRBD2. In germline, CDR1 is SGHAT, CDR2 FQNNGV. CDR3 size: 18 residues. Trimming at V came to 1 base and at J to 1 base, leaving 8 bases not matched to a gene. CDR3 DNA sequence: TGTGCCAGCAGCTTAGTTTGGGCTAGCGGGGAGTCCTACAATGAGCAGTTCTTC. Translating it yields CASSLVWASGESYNEQFF. The full variable domain, in which reference TRBV11-2 and TRBJ2-1 provide the parts outside the CDR3, is EAGVAQSPRYKIIEKRQSVAFWCNPISGHATLYWYQQILGQGPKLLIQFQNNGVVDDSQLPKDRFSAERLKGVDSTLKIQPAKLEDSAVYLCASSLVWASGESYNEQFFGPGTRLTVL.